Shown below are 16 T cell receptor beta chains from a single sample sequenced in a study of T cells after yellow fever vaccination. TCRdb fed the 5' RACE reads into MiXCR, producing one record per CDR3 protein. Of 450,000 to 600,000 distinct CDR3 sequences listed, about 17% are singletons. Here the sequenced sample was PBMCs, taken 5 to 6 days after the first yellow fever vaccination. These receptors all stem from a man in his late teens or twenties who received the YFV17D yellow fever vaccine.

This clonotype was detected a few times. The DNA for the CDR3 is TGTGCCAGCAGGTCCGAGACCAACACTGAAGCTTTCTTT. The encoded protein is CASRSETNTEAFF. This chain connects TRBV11-2 to TRBJ1-1; D gene uncertain. V was pared by 6 bases and J by 2 bases, with 10 bases between. Germline CDR1 and CDR2: SGHAT and FQNNGV. This CDR3 is 13 amino acids long.

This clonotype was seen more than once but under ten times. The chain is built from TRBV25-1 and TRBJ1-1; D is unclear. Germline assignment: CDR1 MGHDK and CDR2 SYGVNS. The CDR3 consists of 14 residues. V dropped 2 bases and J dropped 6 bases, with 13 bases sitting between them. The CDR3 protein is CASSEGWVNAEAFF. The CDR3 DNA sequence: TGTGCCAGCAGTGAAGGGTGGGTAAATGCTGAAGCTTTCTTT.

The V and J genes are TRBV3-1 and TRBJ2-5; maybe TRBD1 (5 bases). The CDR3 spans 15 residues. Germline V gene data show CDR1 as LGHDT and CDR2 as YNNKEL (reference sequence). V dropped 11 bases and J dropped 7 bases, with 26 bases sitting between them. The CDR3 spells CASSQGSGPQGTQYF. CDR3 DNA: TGTGCCTCCAGCCAAGGATCCGGCCCTCAGGGGACCCAGTACTTC.

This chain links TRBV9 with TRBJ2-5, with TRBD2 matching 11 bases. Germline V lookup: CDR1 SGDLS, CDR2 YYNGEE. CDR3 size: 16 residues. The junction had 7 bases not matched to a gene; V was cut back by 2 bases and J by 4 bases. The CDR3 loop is CASSVGSGGAGETQYF. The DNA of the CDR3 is TGTGCCAGCAGCGTCGGTAGCGGGGGGGCCGGAGAGACCCAGTACTTC.

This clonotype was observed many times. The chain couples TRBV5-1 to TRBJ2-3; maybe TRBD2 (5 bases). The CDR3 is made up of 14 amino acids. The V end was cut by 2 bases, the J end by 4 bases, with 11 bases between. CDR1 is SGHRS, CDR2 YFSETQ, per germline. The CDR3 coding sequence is TGCGCCAGCAGCTTAGGCAGCGGCGCAGATACGCAGTATTTT. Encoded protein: CASSLGSGADTQYF.

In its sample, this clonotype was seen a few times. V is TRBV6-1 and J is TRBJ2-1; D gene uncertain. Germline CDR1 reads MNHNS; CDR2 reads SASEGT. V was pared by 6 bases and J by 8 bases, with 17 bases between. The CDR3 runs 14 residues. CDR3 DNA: TGTGCCAGCAGCGTTCAAGTTGGGTGGGATGAGCAGTTCTTC. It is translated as CASSVQVGWDEQFF.

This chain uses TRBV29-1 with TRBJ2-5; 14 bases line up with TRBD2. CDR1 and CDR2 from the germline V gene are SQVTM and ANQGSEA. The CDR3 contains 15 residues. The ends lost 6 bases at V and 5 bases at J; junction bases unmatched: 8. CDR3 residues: CSVATSGGAWETQYF. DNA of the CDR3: TGCAGCGTCGCGACTAGCGGGGGGGCATGGGAGACCCAGTACTTC.

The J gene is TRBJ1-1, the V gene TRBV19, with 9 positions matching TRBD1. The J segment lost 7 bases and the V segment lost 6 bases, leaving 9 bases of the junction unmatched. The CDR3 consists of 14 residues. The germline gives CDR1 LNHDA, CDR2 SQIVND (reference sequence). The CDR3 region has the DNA TGTGCCAGTAGGCTCCGGGACAGGGCGAATGAAGCTTTCTTT. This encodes CASRLRDRANEAFF.

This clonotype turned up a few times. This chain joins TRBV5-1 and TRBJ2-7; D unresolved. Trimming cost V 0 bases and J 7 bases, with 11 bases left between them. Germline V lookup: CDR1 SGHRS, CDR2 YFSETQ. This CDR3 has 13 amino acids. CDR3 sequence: CASSLERVREQYF. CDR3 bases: TGCGCCAGCAGCTTGGAAAGGGTACGGGAGCAGTACTTC. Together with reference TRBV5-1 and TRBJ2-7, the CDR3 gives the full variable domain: KAGVTQTPRYLIKTRGQQVTLSCSPISGHRSVSWYQQTPGQGLQFLFEYFSETQRNKGNFPGRFSGRQFSNSRSEMNVSTLELGDSALYLCASSLERVREQYFGPGTRLTVT.

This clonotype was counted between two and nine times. The CDR3, as DNA: TGTGCCAGCAGCTTAATCCGGTCCAAGAAGGACGGGGAGCTGTTTTTT. Protein sequence: CASSLIRSKKDGELFF. The gene calls are TRBV7-3 and TRBJ2-2, with unresolved D. The CDR3 totals 16 residues. Between the trimmed V and J ends, which lost 1 base and 7 bases, there was a span of 16 bases. Germline CDR1 reads SGHTA; CDR2 reads FQGTGA. Looking up the rest from reference TRBV7-3 and TRBJ2-2 gives the full variable domain: GAGVSQTPSNKVTEKGKYVELRCDPISGHTALYWYRQSLGQGPEFLIYFQGTGAADDSGLPNDRFFAVRPEGSVSTLKIQRTERGDSAVYLCASSLIRSKKDGELFFGEGSRLTVL.

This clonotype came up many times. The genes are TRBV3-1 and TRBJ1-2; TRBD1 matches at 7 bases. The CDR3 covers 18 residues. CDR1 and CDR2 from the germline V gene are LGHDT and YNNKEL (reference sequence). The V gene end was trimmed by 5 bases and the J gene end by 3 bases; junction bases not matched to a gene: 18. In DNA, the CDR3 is TGTGCCAGCAGCTCTTCGACCGGACAGGCCAAACGGGACTATGGCTACACCTTC. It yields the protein CASSSSTGQAKRDYGYTF.

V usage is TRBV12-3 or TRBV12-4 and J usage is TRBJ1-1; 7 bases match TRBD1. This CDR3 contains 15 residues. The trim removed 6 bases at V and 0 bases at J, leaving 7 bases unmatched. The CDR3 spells CASRSGGSMNTEAFF. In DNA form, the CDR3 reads TGTGCCAGCAGGTCAGGGGGGAGCATGAACACTGAAGCTTTCTTT.

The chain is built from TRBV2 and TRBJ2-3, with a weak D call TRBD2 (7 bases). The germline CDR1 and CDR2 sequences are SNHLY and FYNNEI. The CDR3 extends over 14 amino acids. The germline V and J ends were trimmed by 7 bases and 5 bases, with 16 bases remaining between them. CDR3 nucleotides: TGTGCCAGCATCGGAGGGGGGGCCATAGATACGCAGTATTTT. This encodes CASIGGGAIDTQYF.

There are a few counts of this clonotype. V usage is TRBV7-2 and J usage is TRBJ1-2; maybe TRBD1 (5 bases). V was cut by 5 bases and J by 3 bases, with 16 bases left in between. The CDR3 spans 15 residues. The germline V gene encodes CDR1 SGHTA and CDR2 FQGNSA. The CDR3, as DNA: TGTGCCAGCAGCCAGGGCCCCAGTCGCGACTATGGCTACACCTTC. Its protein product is CASSQGPSRDYGYTF.

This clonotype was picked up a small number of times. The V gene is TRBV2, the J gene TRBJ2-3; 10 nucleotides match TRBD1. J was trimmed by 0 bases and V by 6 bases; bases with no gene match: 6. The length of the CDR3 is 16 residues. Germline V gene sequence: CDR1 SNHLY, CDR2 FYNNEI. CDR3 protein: CASSKGQGPSTDTQYF. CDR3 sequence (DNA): TGTGCCAGCAGCAAGGGACAGGGGCCTAGCACAGATACGCAGTATTTT. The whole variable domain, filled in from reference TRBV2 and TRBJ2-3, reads EPEVTQTPSHQVTQMGQEVILRCVPISNHLYFYWYRQILGQKVEFLVSFYNNEISEKSEIFDDQFSVERPDGSNFTLKIRSTKLEDSAMYFCASSKGQGPSTDTQYFGPGTRLTVL.

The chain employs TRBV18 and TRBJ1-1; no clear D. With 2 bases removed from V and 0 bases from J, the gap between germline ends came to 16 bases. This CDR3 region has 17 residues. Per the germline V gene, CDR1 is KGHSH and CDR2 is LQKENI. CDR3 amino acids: CASSPYRRITMNTEAFF. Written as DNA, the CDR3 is TGTGCCAGCTCACCATATCGTAGGATCACAATGAACACTGAAGCTTTCTTT.